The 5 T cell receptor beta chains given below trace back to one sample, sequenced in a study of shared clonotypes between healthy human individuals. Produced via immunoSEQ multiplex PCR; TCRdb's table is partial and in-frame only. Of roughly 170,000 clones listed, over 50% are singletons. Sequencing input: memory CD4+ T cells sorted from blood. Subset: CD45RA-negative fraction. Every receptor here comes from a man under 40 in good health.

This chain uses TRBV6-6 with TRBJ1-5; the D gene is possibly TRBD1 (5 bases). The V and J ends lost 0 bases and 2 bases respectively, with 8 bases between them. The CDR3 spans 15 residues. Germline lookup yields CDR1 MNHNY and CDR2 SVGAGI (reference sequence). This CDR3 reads CASSYSSGGNQPQHF. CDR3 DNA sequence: TGTGCCAGCAGTTACTCGTCGGGGGGCAATCAGCCCCAGCATTTT.

This CDR3 is CASSPKGQGTEAFF. The CDR3 DNA follows: TGTGCCAGCTCACCGAAGGGACAGGGCACTGAAGCTTTCTTT. The chain links TRBV18 to TRBJ1-1, with TRBD1 identical over 9 bases. The CDR3 is made up of 14 amino acids. Germline V lookup: CDR1 KGHSH, CDR2 LQKENI. The V segment lost 3 bases and the J segment 4 bases; nucleotides outside the gene matches: 3. The whole variable domain, remainder taken from reference TRBV18 and TRBJ1-1, is NAGVMQNPRHLVRRRGQEARLRCSPMKGHSHVYWYRQLPEEGLKFMVYLQKENIIDESGMPKERFSAEFPKEGPSILRIQQVVRGDSAAYFCASSPKGQGTEAFFGQGTRLTVV.

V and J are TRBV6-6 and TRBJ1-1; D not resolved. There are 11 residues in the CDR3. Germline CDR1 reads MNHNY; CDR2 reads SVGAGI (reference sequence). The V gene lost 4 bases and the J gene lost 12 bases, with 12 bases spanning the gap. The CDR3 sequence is CASSSWDLTFF. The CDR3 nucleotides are TGTGCCAGCAGTTCGTGGGATTTAACTTTCTTT.

This chain's CDR3 is CASRARTSGSYNEQFF. As DNA, the CDR3 is TGTGCCAGCAGGGCCAGGACTAGCGGTTCCTACAATGAGCAGTTCTTC. The chain joins TRBV2 to TRBJ2-1; the match to TRBD2 covers 10 bases. The germline V gene has CDR1 SNHLY and CDR2 FYNNEI. J was trimmed by 1 base and V by 6 bases; bases with no gene match: 6. The CDR3 loop spans 16 amino acids.

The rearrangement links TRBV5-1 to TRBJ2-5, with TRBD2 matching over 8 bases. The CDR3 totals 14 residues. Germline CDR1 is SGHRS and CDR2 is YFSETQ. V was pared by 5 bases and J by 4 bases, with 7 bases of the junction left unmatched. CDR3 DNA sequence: TGCGCCAGCAGACCCGGGAGGGCCGGAGAGACCCAGTACTTC. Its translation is CASRPGRAGETQYF.